Listed below are T cell receptor beta chains from one sample, sequenced in a study of Ad26.COV2.S vaccination and SARS-CoV-2 variants. The table came from immunoSEQ multiplex PCR; TCRdb's copy has only in-frame clones and leaves some out. The sample comprises approximately 480,000 clones, around nine tenths of which are singletons, and 9.5% to 15% rests with the top ten. Sequencing used peripheral blood, obtained in a trial of Ad26.COV2.S vaccine versus placebo. The receptors come from a person between 18 and 59 years old who received the Ad26.COV2.S COVID-19 vaccine or a placebo. The CDR3 runs from the conserved cysteine through the conserved F or W. The order of the fields is D gene, CDR3 length, J gene, V gene, clone size, CDR3 protein, CDR3 DNA. The D gene is left open where the match is weak. Not all rows give a size; the values are once, few, many and, for expanded clones, a class.

. 14 TRBJ1-2 TRBV3-1/TRBV3-2 . CASSLRGANYGYTF TGTGCCAGCAGCCTTCGGGGTGCTAACTATGGCTACACCTTC
. 15 TRBJ2-2 TRBV19 . CASGEVSGGTGELFF TGTGCCAGTGGGGAGGTTTCAGGGGGAACCGGGGAGCTGTTTTTT
. 13 TRBJ1-6 TRBV27 . CASKFQPDLPLHF TGTGCCAGCAAGTTTCAGCCGGATCTCCCCCTCCACTTT
. 14 TRBJ2-7 TRBV7-6 . CASSPTDGSYEQYF TGTGCCAGCAGCCCCACGGACGGCTCCTACGAGCAGTACTTC
. 15 TRBJ2-1 TRBV19 . CASGTTFYSYNEQFF TGTGCCAGTGGGACAACCTTCTACTCCTACAATGAGCAGTTCTTC
. 15 TRBJ1-1 TRBV10-3 . CAISESISWGTEAFF TGTGCCATCAGTGAGTCTATCAGTTGGGGGACTGAAGCTTTCTTT
. 12 TRBJ2-3 TRBV27 . CASSFWGRTQYF TGTGCCAGCAGTTTCTGGGGGCGTACGCAGTATTTT
. 13 TRBJ1-1 TRBV30 . CAWSVVGGTEAFF TGTGCCTGGAGTGTAGTGGGAGGCACTGAAGCTTTCTTT
. 17 TRBJ1-6 TRBV6-2/TRBV6-3 . CASSYSRAPPNPSPLHF TGTGCCAGCAGTTACTCGAGGGCACCGCCTAATCCTTCACCCCTCCACTTT
. 11 TRBJ2-7 TRBV6-5 . CASSDTYEQYF TGTGCCAGCAGCGACACCTACGAGCAGTACTTC
. 14 TRBJ1-1 TRBV5-1 . CASSFGGRNTEAFF TGCGCCAGCAGCTTCGGAGGGCGGAACACTGAAGCTTTCTTT
. 19 TRBJ2-3 TRBV3-1/TRBV3-2 . CASSQGPSGPTPMFGTQYF TGTGCCAGCAGCCAAGGGCCGTCGGGGCCTACTCCCATGTTTGGTACGCAGTATTTT
TRBD2 16 TRBJ2-5 TRBV5-4 . CASSLGTSGTRETQYF TGTGCCAGCAGCCTGGGGACTAGCGGGACGAGAGAGACCCAGTACTTC
. 16 TRBJ2-6 TRBV9 . CASSVDQGLGANVLTF TGTGCCAGCAGCGTAGATCAGGGGCTTGGGGCCAACGTCCTGACTTTC
TRBD2 15 TRBJ2-1 TRBV3-1/TRBV3-2 . CASTFRTSGRNEQFF TGTGCCAGCACGTTTAGGACTAGCGGGAGAAATGAGCAGTTCTTC
TRBD2 16 TRBJ2-5 TRBV5-1 once CASSSQLSGRLETQYF TGCGCCAGCAGCTCTCAGTTGAGCGGGAGATTGGAGACCCAGTACTTC
TRBD1 13 TRBJ1-1 TRBV29-1 . CSVQGERRTEAFF TGCAGCGTACAGGGGGAAAGGAGGACTGAAGCTTTCTTT
. 14 TRBJ2-4 TRBV6-2/TRBV6-3 . CASSPGTSLDIQYF TGTGCCAGCAGCCCCGGGACTTCTTTGGACATTCAGTACTTC